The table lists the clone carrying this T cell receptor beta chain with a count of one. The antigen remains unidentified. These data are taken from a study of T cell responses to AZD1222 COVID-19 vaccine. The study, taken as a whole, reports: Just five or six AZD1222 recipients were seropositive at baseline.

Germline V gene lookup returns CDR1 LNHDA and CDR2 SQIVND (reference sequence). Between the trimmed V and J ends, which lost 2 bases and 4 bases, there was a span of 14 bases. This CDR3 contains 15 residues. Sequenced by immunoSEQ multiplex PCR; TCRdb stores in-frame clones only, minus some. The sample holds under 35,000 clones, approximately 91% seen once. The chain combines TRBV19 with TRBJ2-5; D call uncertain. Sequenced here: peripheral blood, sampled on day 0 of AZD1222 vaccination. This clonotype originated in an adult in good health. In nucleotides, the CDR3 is TGTGCCAGTAGTATAAAGACACAGACTGTAGAGACCCAGTACTTC. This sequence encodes CASSIKTQTVETQYF. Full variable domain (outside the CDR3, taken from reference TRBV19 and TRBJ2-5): DGGITQSPKYLFRKEGQNVTLSCEQNLNHDAMYWYRQDPGQGLRLIYYSQIVNDFQKGDIAEGYSVSREKKESFPLTVTSAQKNPTAFYLCASSIKTQTVETQYFGPGTRLLVL.